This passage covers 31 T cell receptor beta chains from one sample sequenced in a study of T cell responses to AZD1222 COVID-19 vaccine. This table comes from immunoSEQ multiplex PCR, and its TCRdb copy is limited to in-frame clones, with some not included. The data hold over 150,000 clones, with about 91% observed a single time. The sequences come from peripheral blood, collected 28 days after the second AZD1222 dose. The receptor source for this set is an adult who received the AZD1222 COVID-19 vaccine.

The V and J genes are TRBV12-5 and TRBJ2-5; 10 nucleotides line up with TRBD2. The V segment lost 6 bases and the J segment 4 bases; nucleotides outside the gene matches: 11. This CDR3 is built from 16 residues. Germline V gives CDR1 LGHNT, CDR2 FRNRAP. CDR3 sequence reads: CASGRGVAGGSETQYF. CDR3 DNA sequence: TGTGCTAGTGGCCGAGGCGTAGCGGGGGGTTCAGAGACCCAGTACTTC.

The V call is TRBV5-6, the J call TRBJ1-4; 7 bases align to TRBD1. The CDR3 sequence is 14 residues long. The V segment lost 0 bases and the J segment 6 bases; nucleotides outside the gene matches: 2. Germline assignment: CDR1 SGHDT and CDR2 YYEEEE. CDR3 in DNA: TGTGCCAGCAGCTTGGGAGGGGGCCATGAAAAACTGTTTTTT. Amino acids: CASSLGGGHEKLFF. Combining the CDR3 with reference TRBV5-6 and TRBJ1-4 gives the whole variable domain DAGVTQSPTHLIKTRGQQVTLRCSPKSGHDTVSWYQQALGQGPQFIFQYYEEEERQRGNFPDRFSGHQFPNYSSELNVNALLLGDSALYLCASSLGGGHEKLFFGSGTQLSVL.

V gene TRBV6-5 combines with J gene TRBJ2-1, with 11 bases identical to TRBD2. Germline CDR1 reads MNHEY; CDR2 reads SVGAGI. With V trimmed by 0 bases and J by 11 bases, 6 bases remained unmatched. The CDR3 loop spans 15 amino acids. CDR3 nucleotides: TGTGCCAGCAGTTACTCGACCGCTAGCGGGGGGAAGCAGTTCTTC. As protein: CASSYSTASGGKQFF.

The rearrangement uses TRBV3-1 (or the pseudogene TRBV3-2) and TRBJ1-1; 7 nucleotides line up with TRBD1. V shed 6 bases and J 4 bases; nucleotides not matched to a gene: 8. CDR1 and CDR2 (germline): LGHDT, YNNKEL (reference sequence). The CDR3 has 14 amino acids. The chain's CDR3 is CASRRTGEGTEAFF. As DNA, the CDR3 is TGTGCCAGCAGACGAACAGGGGAGGGCACTGAAGCTTTCTTT.

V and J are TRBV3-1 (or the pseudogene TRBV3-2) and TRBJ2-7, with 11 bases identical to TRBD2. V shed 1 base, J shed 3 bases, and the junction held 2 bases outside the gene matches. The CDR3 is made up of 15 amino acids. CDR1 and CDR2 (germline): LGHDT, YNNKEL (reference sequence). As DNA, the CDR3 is TGTGCCAGCAGCCAAGGACTAGCGGGGCTCTACGAGCAGTACTTC. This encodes CASSQGLAGLYEQYF.

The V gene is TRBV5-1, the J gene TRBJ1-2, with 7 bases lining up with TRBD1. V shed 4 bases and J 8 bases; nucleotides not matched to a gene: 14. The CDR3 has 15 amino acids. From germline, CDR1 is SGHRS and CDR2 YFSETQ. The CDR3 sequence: CASSPGGQSLWGYTF. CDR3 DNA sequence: TGCGCCAGCAGCCCTGGGGGACAGTCCCTTTGGGGCTACACCTTC. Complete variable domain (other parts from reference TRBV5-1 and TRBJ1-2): KAGVTQTPRYLIKTRGQQVTLSCSPISGHRSVSWYQQTPGQGLQFLFEYFSETQRNKGNFPGRFSGRQFSNSRSEMNVSTLELGDSALYLCASSPGGQSLWGYTFGSGTRLTVV.

The CDR3 region has the DNA TGTGCCAGCAGCTCCGGGACGGTAGCGGAGACCCAGTACTTC. It codes for CASSSGTVAETQYF. V gene TRBV7-2 combines with J gene TRBJ2-5; either TRBD1 or TRBD2 may supply D (5 bases each). The germline V gene encodes CDR1 SGHTA and CDR2 FQGNSA. V dropped 4 bases and J dropped 5 bases, with 14 bases sitting between them. The CDR3 runs 14 residues.

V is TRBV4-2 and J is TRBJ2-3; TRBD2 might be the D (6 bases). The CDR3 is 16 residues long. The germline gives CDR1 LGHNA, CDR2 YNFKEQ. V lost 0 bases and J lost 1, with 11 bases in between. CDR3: CASSQDGDLGTDTQYF. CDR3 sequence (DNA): TGTGCCAGCAGCCAAGACGGGGACTTGGGCACAGATACGCAGTATTTT.

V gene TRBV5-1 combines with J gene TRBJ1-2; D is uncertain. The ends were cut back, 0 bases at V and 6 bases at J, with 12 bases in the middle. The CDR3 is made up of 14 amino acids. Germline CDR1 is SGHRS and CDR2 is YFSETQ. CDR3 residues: CASSLGWASDGYTF. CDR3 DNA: TGCGCCAGCAGCTTGGGGTGGGCCTCTGATGGCTACACCTTC.

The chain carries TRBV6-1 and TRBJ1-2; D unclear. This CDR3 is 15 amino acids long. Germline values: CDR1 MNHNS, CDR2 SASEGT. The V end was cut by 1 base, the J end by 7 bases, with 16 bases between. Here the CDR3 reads CASSEVMAQAGGYTF. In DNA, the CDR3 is TGTGCCAGCAGTGAAGTGATGGCCCAGGCGGGTGGCTACACCTTC.

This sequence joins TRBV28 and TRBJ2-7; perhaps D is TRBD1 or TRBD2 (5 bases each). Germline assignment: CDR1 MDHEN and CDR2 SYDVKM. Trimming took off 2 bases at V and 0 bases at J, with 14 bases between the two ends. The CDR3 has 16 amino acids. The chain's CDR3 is CASSLVGTWSSYEQYF. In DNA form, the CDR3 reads TGTGCCAGCAGTTTAGTGGGGACCTGGAGCTCCTACGAGCAGTACTTC.

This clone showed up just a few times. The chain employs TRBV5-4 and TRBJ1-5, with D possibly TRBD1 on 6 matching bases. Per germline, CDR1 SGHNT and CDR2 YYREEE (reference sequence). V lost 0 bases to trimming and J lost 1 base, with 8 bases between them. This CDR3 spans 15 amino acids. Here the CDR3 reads CASSLGGASNQPQHF. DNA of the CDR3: TGTGCCAGCAGCTTGGGGGGGGCCAGCAATCAGCCCCAGCATTTT.

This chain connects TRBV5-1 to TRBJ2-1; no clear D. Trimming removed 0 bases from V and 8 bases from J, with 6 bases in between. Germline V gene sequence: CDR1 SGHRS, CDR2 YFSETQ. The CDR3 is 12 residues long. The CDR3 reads CASSLVNHEQFF. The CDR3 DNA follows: TGCGCCAGCAGCTTGGTCAACCATGAGCAGTTCTTC.

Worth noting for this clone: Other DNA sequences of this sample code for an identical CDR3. The DNA for the CDR3 is TGTGCCAGCAGCCAAGATAAGGGACATTCACCCCTCCACTTT. Protein: CASSQDKGHSPLHF. V is TRBV3-1 (or the pseudogene TRBV3-2) and J is TRBJ1-6; tentatively, D is TRBD1 (5 bases). CDR3 length equals 14 residues. With 0 bases removed from V and 8 bases from J, the gap between germline ends came to 8 bases. The germline V gene has CDR1 LGHDT and CDR2 YNNKEL (reference sequence).

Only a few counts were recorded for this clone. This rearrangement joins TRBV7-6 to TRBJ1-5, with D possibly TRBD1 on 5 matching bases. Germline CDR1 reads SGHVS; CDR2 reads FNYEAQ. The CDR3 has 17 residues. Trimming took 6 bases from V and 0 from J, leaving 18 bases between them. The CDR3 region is CASSYRDRPPSNQPQHF. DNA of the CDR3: TGTGCCAGCAGTTACCGTGACAGACCGCCTAGCAATCAGCCCCAGCATTTT.

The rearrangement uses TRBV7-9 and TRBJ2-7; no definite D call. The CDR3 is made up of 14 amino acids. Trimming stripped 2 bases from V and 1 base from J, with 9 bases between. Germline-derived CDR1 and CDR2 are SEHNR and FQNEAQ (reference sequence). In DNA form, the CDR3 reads TGTGCCAGCAGCTTAAATGCTCTATCCTACGAGCAGTACTTC. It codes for CASSLNALSYEQYF.

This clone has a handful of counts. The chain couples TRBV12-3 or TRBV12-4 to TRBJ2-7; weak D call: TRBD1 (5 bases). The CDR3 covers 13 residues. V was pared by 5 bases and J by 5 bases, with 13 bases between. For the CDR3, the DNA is TGTGCCAGCAGTGGGGCCGGGCCCCACGAGCAGTACTTC. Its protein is CASSGAGPHEQYF.

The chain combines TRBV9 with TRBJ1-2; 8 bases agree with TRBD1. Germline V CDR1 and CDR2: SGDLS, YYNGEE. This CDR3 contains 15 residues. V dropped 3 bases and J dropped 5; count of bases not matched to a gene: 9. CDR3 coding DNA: TGTGCCAGCAGCGAAGGGACAGGCCCCCCGTATGGCTACACCTTC. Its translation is CASSEGTGPPYGYTF.

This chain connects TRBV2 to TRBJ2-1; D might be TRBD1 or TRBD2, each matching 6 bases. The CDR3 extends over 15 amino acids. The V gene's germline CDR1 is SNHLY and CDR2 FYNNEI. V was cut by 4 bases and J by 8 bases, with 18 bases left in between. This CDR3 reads CASSVGGASIHEQFF. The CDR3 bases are TGTGCCAGCAGTGTGGGGGGCGCGTCTATCCATGAGCAGTTCTTC.

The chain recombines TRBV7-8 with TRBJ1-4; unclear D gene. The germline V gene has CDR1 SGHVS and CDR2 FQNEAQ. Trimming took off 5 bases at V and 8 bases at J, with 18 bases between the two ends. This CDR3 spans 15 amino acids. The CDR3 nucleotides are TGTGCCAGCAGCCTCAACCGGTGGGGTCGCGAAAAACTGTTTTTT. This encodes CASSLNRWGREKLFF.

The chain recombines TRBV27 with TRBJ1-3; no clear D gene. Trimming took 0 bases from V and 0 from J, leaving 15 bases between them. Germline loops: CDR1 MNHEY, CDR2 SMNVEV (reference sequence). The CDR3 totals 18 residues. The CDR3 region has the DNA TGTGCCAGCAGTTTATCCGGCGGTCCGGAGCGCTCTGGAAACACCATATATTTT. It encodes CASSLSGGPERSGNTIYF.

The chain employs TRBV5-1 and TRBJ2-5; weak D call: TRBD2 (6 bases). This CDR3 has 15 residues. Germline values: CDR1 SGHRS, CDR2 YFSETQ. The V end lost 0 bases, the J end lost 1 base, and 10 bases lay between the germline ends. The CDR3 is CASSLAAGLQETQYF. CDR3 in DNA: TGCGCCAGCAGCTTGGCCGCGGGGCTCCAAGAGACCCAGTACTTC. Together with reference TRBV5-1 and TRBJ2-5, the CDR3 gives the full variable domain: KAGVTQTPRYLIKTRGQQVTLSCSPISGHRSVSWYQQTPGQGLQFLFEYFSETQRNKGNFPGRFSGRQFSNSRSEMNVSTLELGDSALYLCASSLAAGLQETQYFGPGTRLLVL.

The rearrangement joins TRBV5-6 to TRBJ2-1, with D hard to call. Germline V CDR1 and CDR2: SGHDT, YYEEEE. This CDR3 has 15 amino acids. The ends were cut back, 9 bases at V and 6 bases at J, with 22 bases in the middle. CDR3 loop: CATLRKTRPGNEQFF. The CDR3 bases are TGTGCCACCCTAAGGAAGACCCGACCTGGCAATGAGCAGTTCTTC.

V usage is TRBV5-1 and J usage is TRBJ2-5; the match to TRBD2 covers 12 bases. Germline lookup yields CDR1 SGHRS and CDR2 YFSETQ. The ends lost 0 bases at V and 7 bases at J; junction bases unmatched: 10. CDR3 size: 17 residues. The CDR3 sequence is CASSLAASGGARATQYF. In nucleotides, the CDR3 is TGCGCCAGCAGCTTGGCCGCTAGCGGGGGGGCAAGGGCGACCCAGTACTTC.

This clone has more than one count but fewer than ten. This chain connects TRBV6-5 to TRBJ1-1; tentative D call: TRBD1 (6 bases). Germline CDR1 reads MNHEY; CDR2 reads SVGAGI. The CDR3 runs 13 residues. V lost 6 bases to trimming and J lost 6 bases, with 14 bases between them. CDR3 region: CASSLQGIAEAFF. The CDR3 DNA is TGTGCCAGCAGCTTACAGGGTATCGCTGAAGCTTTCTTT.

The CDR3 is CASSLLRQINGYTF. CDR3 sequence (DNA): TGTGCCAGCAGCTTGTTGCGACAGATAAATGGCTACACCTTC. The J gene is TRBJ1-2, the V gene TRBV5-4; perhaps TRBD1 as D (5 bases). The CDR3 consists of 14 residues. Germline values: CDR1 SGHNT, CDR2 YYREEE (reference sequence). Trimming stripped 1 base from V and 6 bases from J, with 13 bases between.

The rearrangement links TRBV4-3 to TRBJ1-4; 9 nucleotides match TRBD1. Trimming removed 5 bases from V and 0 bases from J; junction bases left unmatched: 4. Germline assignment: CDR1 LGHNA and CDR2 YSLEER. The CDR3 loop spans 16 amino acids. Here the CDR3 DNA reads TGCGCCAGCAGCTCCGGGACAGGGACAACTAATGAAAAACTGTTTTTT. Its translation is CASSSGTGTTNEKLFF.

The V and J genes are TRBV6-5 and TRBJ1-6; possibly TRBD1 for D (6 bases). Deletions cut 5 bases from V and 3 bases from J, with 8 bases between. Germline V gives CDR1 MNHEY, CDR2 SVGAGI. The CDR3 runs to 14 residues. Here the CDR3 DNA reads TGTGCCAGCAGTCCGGGACACTATAATTCACCCCTCCACTTT. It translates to CASSPGHYNSPLHF.

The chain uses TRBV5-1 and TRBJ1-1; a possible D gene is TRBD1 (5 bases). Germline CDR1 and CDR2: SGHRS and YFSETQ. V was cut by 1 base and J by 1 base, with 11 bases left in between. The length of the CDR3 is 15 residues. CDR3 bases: TGCGCCAGCAGCTTGACCGTGGGGGGGAACACTGAAGCTTTCTTT. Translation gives CASSLTVGGNTEAFF.

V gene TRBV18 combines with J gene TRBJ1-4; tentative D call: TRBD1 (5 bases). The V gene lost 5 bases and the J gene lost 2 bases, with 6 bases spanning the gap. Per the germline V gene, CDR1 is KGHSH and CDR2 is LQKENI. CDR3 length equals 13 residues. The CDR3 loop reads CASSGATNEKLFF. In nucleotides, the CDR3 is TGTGCCAGCTCAGGGGCGACTAATGAAAAACTGTTTTTT.

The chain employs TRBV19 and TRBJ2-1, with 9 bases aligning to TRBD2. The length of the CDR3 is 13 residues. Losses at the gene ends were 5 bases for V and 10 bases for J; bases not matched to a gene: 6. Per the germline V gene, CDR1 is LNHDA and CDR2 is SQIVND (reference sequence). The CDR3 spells CASSSAGGREQFF. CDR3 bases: TGTGCCAGTAGTTCAGCGGGGGGCAGGGAGCAGTTCTTC.